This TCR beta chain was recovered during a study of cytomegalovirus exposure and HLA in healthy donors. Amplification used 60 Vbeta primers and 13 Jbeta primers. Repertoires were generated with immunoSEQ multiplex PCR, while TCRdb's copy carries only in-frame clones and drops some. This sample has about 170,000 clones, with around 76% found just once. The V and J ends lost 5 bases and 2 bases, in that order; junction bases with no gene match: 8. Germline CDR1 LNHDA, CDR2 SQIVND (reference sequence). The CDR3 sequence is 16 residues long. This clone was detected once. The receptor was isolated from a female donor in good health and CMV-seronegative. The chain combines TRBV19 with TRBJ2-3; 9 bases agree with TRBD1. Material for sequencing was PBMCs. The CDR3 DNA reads TGTGCCAGTAGTCCGGCGGGGACAGGGAACACAGATACGCAGTATTTT. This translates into CASSPAGTGNTDTQYF. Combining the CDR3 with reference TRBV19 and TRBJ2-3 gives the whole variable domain DGGITQSPKYLFRKEGQNVTLSCEQNLNHDAMYWYRQDPGQGLRLIYYSQIVNDFQKGDIAEGYSVSREKKESFPLTVTSAQKNPTAFYLCASSPAGTGNTDTQYFGPGTRLTVL.